Below, one TCR beta chain is given with its context. Germline CDR1 is SGDLS and CDR2 is YYNGEE. V was trimmed by 3 bases and J by 1 base, leaving 14 bases between them. The CDR3 loop spans 16 amino acids. The data are from a study of blood T cell repertoires in COVID-19. Study background: From the United States, Italy and Spain came samples of acute and convalescent COVID-19. T cells, B-cell-depleted T cells, or PBMCs provided the cDNA or gDNA that served as material.

Original handling: Estimates of nucleated cell counts were drawn from the amplification of reference gene primers. Some clones are missing from TCRdb's copy, which holds only in-frame ones; the method was immunoSEQ multiplex PCR. The V and J calls and clone size come from that table; D and trimming were worked out from the DNA. The sample shows some 57,000 clones, about 88% of them seen only once. The clonotype was recovered from a man aged 65 to 85 with acute or convalescent COVID-19. Sequences were obtained from peripheral blood. This rearrangement joins TRBV9 to TRBJ2-1, with TRBD2 as a possible D gene (7 bases). CDR3 nucleotides: TGTGCCAGCAGCGGGCGGGGGCGGATATCCTACAATGAGCAGTTCTTC. As protein: CASSGRGRISYNEQFF.